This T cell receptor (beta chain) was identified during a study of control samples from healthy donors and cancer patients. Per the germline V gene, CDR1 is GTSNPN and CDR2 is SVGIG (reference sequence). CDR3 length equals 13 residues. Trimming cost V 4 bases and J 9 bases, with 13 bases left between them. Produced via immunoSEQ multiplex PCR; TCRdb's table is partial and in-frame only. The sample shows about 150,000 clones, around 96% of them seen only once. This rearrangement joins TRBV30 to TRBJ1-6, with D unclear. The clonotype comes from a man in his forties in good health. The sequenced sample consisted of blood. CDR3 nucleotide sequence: TGTGCCTGGAAGGACGCGGACGGTTCACCCCTCCACTTT. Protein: CAWKDADGSPLHF.